This section outlines one TCR beta chain sequence together with its context. The antigen is unknown. The data are from a study of OX40 agonist ivuxolimab in advanced cancers. The study, taken as a whole, reports: Clonal expansion by week 6 occurred in CD4+ and CD8+ blood T cells (at 0.1 to 3.0 mg/kg).

The assay was immunoSEQ multiplex PCR, and TCRdb's table has in-frame clones only and misses some. Among roughly 80,000 clones, around 80% were seen once, and the ten largest hold roughly 1.8%. The CDR3 has 12 residues. Trimming stripped 2 bases from V and 1 base from J, with 6 bases between. Per germline, CDR1 SQVTM and CDR2 ANQGSEA. This clonotype was obtained from an adult with an advanced solid tumor such as melanoma, head and neck, liver or kidney cancer. Sequencing was performed on CD4+ or CD8+ T cells sorted from blood, taken in a trial of the OX40 agonist ivuxolimab. The gene calls are TRBV29-1 and TRBJ2-7, with unresolved D. This chain's CDR3 is CSVELLSYEQYF. In DNA, the CDR3 is TGCAGCGTTGAACTCCTGTCCTACGAGCAGTACTTC.